Many counts were recorded for the clone carrying this TCR beta chain. Unique molecular identifiers were incorporated into the prepared TCRbeta library. From the PCR reads, TCRdb called clonotypes with MiXCR, one entry per CDR3 protein. This repertoire shows about 230,000 distinct CDR3 sequences, under 13% found once; its top ten account for approximately 30%. The record originates from a study of T-cell reconstitution after alpha-beta-depleted transplantation in children. The CDR3 length is 13 residues. Germline CDR1 is SNHLY and CDR2 is FYNNEI. V was cut by 6 bases and J by 9 bases, with 15 bases left in between.

The V and J genes are TRBV2 and TRBJ2-1, with D possibly matching TRBD1 (6 bases). This sequence originates from a child under two years old with acute myeloid leukemia, due to receive a stem cell transplant. This specimen was PBMCs, taken before TCRalphabeta/CD19-depleted stem cell transplant. CDR3 sequence (DNA): TGTGCCAGCAGCTCGGACAGTTATAGTGAGCAGTTCTTC. It translates to CASSSDSYSEQFF.